The entry below describes one T cell receptor (beta chain). Its specific antigen is unknown. Within one base of it there is no much larger clone, and no base qualities were kept. The germline V gene specifies SGDLS as CDR1 and YYNGEE as CDR2. Its CDR3 holds 14 amino acids, cysteine through phenylalanine. Only the CDR3 part of the read is kept: 42 bases, read in frame from the first base. V is reduced by 2 bases and J by 4 bases, leaving a spacing of 12 bases between them. The source of the sample is a study of CD8+ T cells in alopecia areata (dated by TCRdb to between 2017 and 2018). In terms of the full investigation: To study T cell clonal expansion in alopecia areata, the researchers applied high-throughput TCRbeta sequencing to both the C3H/HeJ mouse model and human patients. Human TCRbeta sequencing covered scalp tissue and sorted CD4+ and CD8+ peripheral blood T cells from patchy and totalis/universalis alopecia areata patients and healthy controls. Amplification of TCRbeta CDR3 regions was done by immunoSEQ multiplex PCR using 35 Vbeta forward primers and 13 Jbeta reverse primers. Clonality in the scalp was compared among normal scalp (n=4), patchy alopecia areata scalp (n=8), and alopecia totalis/universalis scalp (n=8). RNA was extracted with the PAXgene miRNA kit for fixed scalp, the miRNeasy kit for PBMCs, and the RNeasy kit for mouse skin. The investigation overall reported the following: Higher clonality and more expanded CD8+ clones were observed in lesional scalp than in normal scalp, particularly in alopecia totalis/universalis, a finding suggestive of antigenic drive. Resident alphabeta T cells in normal human skin are also sequenced, complicating scalp TCR repertoire analysis, unlike mouse skin dominated by gammadelta T cells. Shared TCR sequences between patients were less evident than in mice, which may be partly attributable to HLA diversity in the patient population.

Libraries came from the immunoSEQ multiplex PCR assay. For TCR sequencing, RNA was extracted from every sample and reverse transcribed into cDNA to serve as template. First-strand cDNA was synthesized using SuperScript III with a 2:1 mix of oligo-dT and random hexamers. A synthetic immune receptor repertoire was used to assess amplification bias, and residual bias was removed computationally. Per the original workflow: After raw reads were preprocessed to remove errors, the CDR3 was defined following IMGT conventions as running from the conserved cysteine to phenylalanine. Clonality was calculated as 1 minus Shannon entropy normalized by log2 of the number of productive unique TCRs. Whether scalp clones were CD4 or CD8 was inferred by matching scalp TCRbeta sequences against CD4 and CD8 repertoires sorted from blood. Drawn from immuneACCESS, this table holds only the in-frame rearrangements with V and J called that TCRdb kept. Clones are partly lost; checked studies trace under half to an unresolved V gene and leave the rest unexplained. From that table come the V and J calls and clone size; the DNA was used to work out D and trimming. Within this sample are 90,000 to 130,000 clones, with approximately 63% of them counted one time only. Clones ranked in the top ten supply around a fifth of the sample.

PBMCs were isolated by density centrifugation and stained for CD3, CD4 and CD8, and CD4+ and CD8+ T cells were sorted on a FACSAria. Scalp biopsies and blood samples were obtained from unaffected controls. The sequencing input was CD8+ T cells sorted from blood. This sequence uses TRBV9 and TRBJ2-5, with a tentative D call of TRBD1 or TRBD2, each matching 5 bases. This receptor was taken from a human donor in good health. In nucleotide form, the sequence is TGTGCCAGCAGCGTTGGGACGGCCTTAGAGACCCAGTACTTC. This is translated as CASSVGTALETQYF.